The subject of this entry is one TCR beta chain. These data belong to a study of long-term antiretroviral therapy in people with HIV. The United States was where all participants with HIV were treated. Running of the v3.0 immunoSEQ assay took place at survey level. Sequencing used immunoSEQ multiplex PCR; TCRdb keeps in-frame clones, though not all of them. In the table there are 30,000 to 35,000 clones, about 76% of which are singletons. The starting material was unsorted PBMCs, obtained 1.9 years after starting antiretroviral therapy. The receptor was isolated from a man between 18 and 35 years old with HIV.

The CDR3 here is CASSWDAWGSPLHF. In nucleotides, the CDR3 is TGTGCCAGCAGCTGGGACGCCTGGGGGTCACCCCTCCACTTT. The chain couples TRBV7-3 to TRBJ1-6; D perhaps matches TRBD1 (5 bases). Germline CDR1 is SGHTA and CDR2 is FQGTGA. The CDR3 sequence is 14 residues long. With 4 bases removed from V and 10 bases from J, the gap between germline ends came to 14 bases.